A single sample gave rise to the 22 T cell receptor beta chains below, sequenced in a study of shared clonotypes between healthy human individuals (TCRdb year 2020). Libraries were made using the immunoSEQ multiplex PCR assay. This is the immuneACCESS table as TCRdb keeps it, with only in-frame sequences that have V and J called. A part of the clones is gone; compared with another copy, unresolved V genes explain less than half, and the rest is unexplained. The sample profile shows 400,000 to 600,000 clones; roughly 83% of them were found once. Approximately 13% of the sample is taken by the ten largest. The sequenced sample consisted of PBMCs. Every receptor here comes from a woman aged 40 to 49 in good health. Some clones in this sample may be carry-over from other donors' samples.

Remarks on this clone: An end of the junction differs from the germline gene, which may be a read error. V usage is TRBV9 and J usage is TRBJ2-5; D is ambiguous. Per germline, CDR1 SGDLS and CDR2 YYNGEE. This CDR3 region has 11 residues. The CDR3 loop reads CASSVGSTLNF. CDR3 nucleotides: TGTGCCAGCAGCGTAGGCTCTACCCTGAACTTC. Combining the CDR3 with reference TRBV9 and TRBJ2-5 gives the whole variable domain DSGVTQTPKHLITATGQRVTLRCSPRSGDLSVYWYQQSLDQGLQFLIQYYNGEERAKGNILERFSAQQFPDLHSELNLSSLELGDSALYFCASSVGSTLNFGPGTRLLVL.

The chain joins TRBV10-1 to TRBJ2-5; D not resolved. Germline V gene sequence: CDR1 WNHNN, CDR2 SYGVQD (reference sequence). The CDR3 totals 16 residues. V lost 6 bases to trimming and J lost 3 bases, with 20 bases between them. The CDR3 loop reads CASSGRLREIKETQYF. DNA for the CDR3: TGCGCCAGCAGCGGACGACTCAGAGAAATTAAAGAGACCCAGTACTTC.

The genes are TRBV27 and TRBJ2-2, with 8 bases fitting TRBD1. This CDR3 contains 16 residues. CDR1 and CDR2 (germline): MNHEY, SMNVEV (reference sequence). The V gene end was trimmed by 7 bases and the J gene end by 6 bases; junction bases not matched to a gene: 13. CDR3 in DNA: TGTGCCAGCAACGGTCCGGGACTGACAGGGGCCGGGGAGCTGTTTTTT. It yields the protein CASNGPGLTGAGELFF.

The V call is TRBV7-2, the J call TRBJ2-7, with a possible D match to TRBD1 (6 bases). The CDR3 sequence is 15 residues long. Germline CDR1 SGHTA, CDR2 FQGNSA. V was cut by 5 bases and J by 6 bases, with 20 bases left in between. The CDR3 bases are TGTGCCAGCAGCCCGTCCCTACCTATAGGGGGCGAGCAGTACTTC. The encoded protein is CASSPSLPIGGEQYF.

This chain links TRBV14 with TRBJ1-4; TRBD1 agrees at 8 bases. This CDR3 has 16 residues. The trim removed 4 bases at V and 0 bases at J, leaving 4 bases unmatched. Germline-derived CDR1 and CDR2 are SGHDN and FVKESK. CDR3 bases: TGTGCCAGCAGCCCGGACAGGGAAGCAACTAATGAAAAACTGTTTTTT. Amino acid sequence: CASSPDREATNEKLFF.

The V call is TRBV7-2, the J call TRBJ2-7; D not resolved. Germline values: CDR1 SGHTA, CDR2 FQGNSA. CDR3 length: 15 residues. The V and J ends lost 2 bases and 2 bases respectively, with 13 bases between them. The CDR3 nucleotides are TGTGCCAGCAGCTTACAGTCAGACAACCCCTACGAGCAGTACTTC. Protein sequence: CASSLQSDNPYEQYF.

V is TRBV10-3 and J is TRBJ2-3; D remains ambiguous. The CDR3 has 12 amino acids. Per germline, CDR1 ENHRY and CDR2 SYGVKD. Trimming removed 5 bases from V and 5 bases from J, with 8 bases in between. CDR3 protein: CAISRLGDTQYF. CDR3 bases: TGTGCCATCAGTCGACTGGGAGATACGCAGTATTTT.

The V and J genes are TRBV6-1 and TRBJ1-3; D remains ambiguous. This CDR3 has 16 amino acids. The V end lost 1 base, the J end lost 1 base, and 11 bases lay between the germline ends. The germline V gene encodes CDR1 MNHNS and CDR2 SASEGT. CDR3 nucleotides: TGTGCCAGCAGTGAAGGACCCCCAATATCTGGAAACACCATATATTTT. This codes for CASSEGPPISGNTIYF.

The chain uses TRBV5-8 and TRBJ1-4, with D hard to call. Germline CDR1 is SGHTS and CDR2 is YDEGEE. CDR3 length: 15 amino acids. Trimming left V 2 bases short and J 8 bases short, with 16 bases between. The CDR3, as DNA: TGTGCCAGCAGCTTTGCGTCTACCTCTGCGGAAAAACTGTTTTTT. Translation: CASSFASTSAEKLFF. Full variable domain (remainder filled in from reference TRBV5-8 and TRBJ1-4): EAGVTQSPTHLIKTRGQQATLRCSPISGHTSVYWYQQALGLGLQFLLWYDEGEERNRGNFPPRFSGRQFPNYSSELNVNALELEDSALYLCASSFASTSAEKLFFGSGTQLSVL.

This clone was observed a single time. A much bigger clone sits one base away, suggesting this may be a read error. The V call is TRBV7-3, the J call TRBJ2-7, with 7 bases matching TRBD2. The CDR3 contains 15 residues. Per the germline V gene, CDR1 is SGHTA and CDR2 is FQGTGA. After removal of 1 base from V and 0 bases from J, the junction contained 3 bases not matched to a gene. The DNA of the CDR3 is TGTGCCAGCAGCTTAAGGGGCGGGAGCTCCTACGAGCAGTACTTC. Its protein is CASSLRGGSSYEQYF.

The chain links TRBV7-9 to TRBJ2-1; 12 positions agree with TRBD2. Trimming at V came to 5 bases and at J to 12 bases, leaving 11 bases not matched to a gene. The CDR3 totals 15 residues. From germline, CDR1 is SEHNR and CDR2 FQNEAQ (reference sequence). CDR3 in DNA: TGTGCCAGCAGCGGTACGGCTAGCGGGAGGGCCGGGCAGTTCTTC. Its translation: CASSGTASGRAGQFF. Supplemented by reference TRBV7-9 and TRBJ2-1, the full variable domain reads DTGVSQNPRHKITKRGQNVTFRCDPISEHNRLYWYRQTLGQGPEFLTYFQNEAQLEKSRLLSDRFSAERPKGSFSTLEIQRTEQGDSAMYLCASSGTASGRAGQFFGPGTRLTVL.

The chain is built from TRBV28 and TRBJ1-6, with 7 bases aligning to TRBD1. J lost 9 bases, V lost 1 base, and 6 bases had no gene match. CDR1 MDHEN and CDR2 SYDVKM come from the germline V gene. The CDR3 extends over 15 amino acids. CDR3 sequence: CASSLLTGLSSPLHF. The CDR3 nucleotides read TGTGCCAGCAGTTTATTGACAGGGCTTAGTTCACCCCTCCACTTT.

The chain combines TRBV15 with TRBJ1-4, with a weak D call TRBD1 (5 bases). This CDR3 spans 15 amino acids. V lost 1 base to trimming and J lost 3 bases, with 9 bases between them. Germline assignment: CDR1 LNHNV and CDR2 YYDKDF (reference sequence). The chain's CDR3 is CATSRGQMANEKLFF. The CDR3 region has the DNA TGTGCCACCAGCAGAGGACAGATGGCTAATGAAAAACTGTTTTTT.

CDR3 in DNA: TGCGCCAGCAGGGGACTAGCGGGAGGAAAAAACCAAGAGACCCAGTACTTC. Its translation is CASRGLAGGKNQETQYF. The chain has TRBV5-1 and TRBJ2-5; TRBD2 aligns across 15 bases. With V trimmed by 5 bases and J by 0 bases, 5 bases remained unmatched. Germline loops: CDR1 SGHRS, CDR2 YFSETQ. This CDR3 comprises 17 residues.

The J gene is TRBJ2-3, the V gene TRBV5-1; 9 bases align to TRBD2. The CDR3 is 20 residues long. Germline CDR1 reads SGHRS; CDR2 reads YFSETQ. Trimming at V came to 1 base and at J to 1 base, leaving 16 bases not matched to a gene. CDR3 sequence: CASSLRSAGGLWPRTDTQYF. The CDR3 coding sequence is TGCGCCAGCAGCTTGCGATCAGCGGGAGGACTTTGGCCGCGCACAGATACGCAGTATTTT.

The chain employs TRBV9 and TRBJ1-1; D unclear. There are 13 residues in the CDR3. The V and J ends lost 4 bases and 4 bases respectively, with 11 bases between them. CDR1 SGDLS and CDR2 YYNGEE come from the germline V gene. CDR3 nucleotides: TGTGCCAGCAGCCTTAACAGAGCCACTGAAGCTTTCTTT. Protein sequence: CASSLNRATEAFF.

The CDR3 bases are TGTGCCAGCAGTTGGGGGGGTTTCTCCGGGGAGCTGTTTTTT. Translating gives CASSWGGFSGELFF. The V call is TRBV27, the J call TRBJ2-2, with TRBD2 matching 7 bases. J was trimmed by 6 bases and V by 4 bases; bases with no gene match: 5. Germline CDR1 is MNHEY and CDR2 is SMNVEV (reference sequence). The CDR3 loop spans 14 amino acids.

V gene TRBV7-3 combines with J gene TRBJ2-1, with D possibly matching TRBD1 (5 bases). The CDR3 length is 15 residues. Trimming removed 5 bases at V and 2 bases at J, with 13 bases between. Germline-derived CDR1 and CDR2 are SGHTA and FQGTGA. Here the CDR3 reads CASSLGAGTYNEQFF. CDR3 bases: TGTGCCAGCAGCCTTGGGGCAGGAACCTACAATGAGCAGTTCTTC.

The CDR3 loop reads CAWLQDPPENSPLHF. The CDR3 region has the DNA TGTGCCTGGTTACAGGACCCGCCCGAAAATTCACCCCTCCACTTT. This chain connects TRBV30 to TRBJ1-6; TRBD1 might be the D (5 bases). Trimming left V 5 bases short and J 7 bases short, with 18 bases between. There are 15 residues in the CDR3. Germline CDR1 is GTSNPN and CDR2 is SVGIG (reference sequence).

Comment on this clone: A much larger clone sits a single nucleotide away, making a read error possible. This chain connects TRBV5-4 to TRBJ2-5; the D is unclear. The J call is in doubt because the DNA end fits TRBJ2-7 better. Germline loops: CDR1 SGHNT, CDR2 YYREEE (reference sequence). CDR3 length: 11 residues. CDR3 region: CASSLRNEQYF. In nucleotides, the CDR3 is TGTGCCAGCAGCTTAAGAAACGAGCAGTACTTC.

The table lists this clone with a count of one. The rearrangement joins TRBV23-1 to TRBJ1-1; TRBD1 agrees at 7 bases. TRBV23-1 is recorded as an ORF, its role being uncertain. V lost 0 bases and J lost 6; bases outside the gene matches: 4. The CDR3 is made up of 14 amino acids. The chain's CDR3 is CASSQSRGLAEAFF. The CDR3 DNA sequence: TGCGCCAGCAGTCAATCGAGGGGGCTGGCTGAAGCTTTCTTT.

This chain connects TRBV5-1 to TRBJ1-4; 7 positions match TRBD1. Per germline, CDR1 SGHRS and CDR2 YFSETQ. The CDR3 contains 15 residues. V lost 3 bases and J lost 7; bases outside the gene matches: 9. CDR3 residues: CASSSLGGFGEKLFF. The CDR3 region has the DNA TGCGCCAGCAGCTCATTAGGGGGCTTCGGTGAAAAACTGTTTTTT.